Below are 22 T cell receptor beta chains sequenced from a single sample in a study of radiation and T cells in renal cell carcinoma. Described time point: baseline pretreatment blood. Sample treatment: 15 Gy SBRT to primary tumor, nephrectomy 4 weeks later. Some clones are missing from TCRdb's copy, which holds only in-frame ones; the method was immunoSEQ multiplex PCR. This table has some 150,000 clones, 70% to 90% appearing once. The material was blood, obtained from a patient whose treatment included radiotherapy and nephrectomy. The receptors shown here come from a woman in her forties or fifties with renal cell carcinoma.

This rearrangement joins TRBV4-2 to TRBJ2-1; D remains ambiguous. The CDR3 runs 12 residues. Trimming removed 3 bases from V and 10 bases from J, with 10 bases in between. Germline CDR1 reads LGHNA; CDR2 reads YNFKEQ. The DNA for the CDR3 is TGTGCCAGCAGCCAGGGCTTAGGAGAGCAGTTCTTC. This gives the protein CASSQGLGEQFF.

This rearrangement joins TRBV6-5 to TRBJ1-6; weak D call: TRBD1 (6 bases). Germline V gene data show CDR1 as MNHEY and CDR2 as SVGAGI. Trimming removed 0 bases from V and 6 bases from J, with 12 bases in between. The CDR3 is made up of 16 amino acids. The chain's CDR3 is CASSYSGRTVNSPLHF. For the CDR3, the DNA is TGTGCCAGCAGTTACTCTGGGCGGACAGTTAATTCACCCCTCCACTTT.

The V gene is TRBV2, the J gene TRBJ2-4; a possible D gene is TRBD2 (6 bases). This CDR3 has 16 amino acids. V gave up 4 bases and J gave up 1 base, with 14 bases separating them. CDR1 and CDR2 (germline): SNHLY, FYNNEI. CDR3 in amino acids: CASSGLVLSAKNIQYF. CDR3 coding DNA: TGTGCCAGCAGTGGACTAGTTCTATCGGCCAAAAACATTCAGTACTTC.

The chain combines TRBV30 with TRBJ2-3; 7 nucleotides align to TRBD2. The CDR3 loop spans 16 amino acids. The ends lost 0 bases at V and 2 bases at J; junction bases unmatched: 8. The germline V gene encodes CDR1 GTSNPN and CDR2 SVGIG (reference sequence). The CDR3 DNA reads TGTGCCTGGAGTGTAGGGACGGGGGGTTCCACAGATACGCAGTATTTT. This gives the protein CAWSVGTGGSTDTQYF.

This rearrangement joins TRBV5-1 to TRBJ1-6, with TRBD1 matching over 9 bases. From germline, CDR1 is SGHRS and CDR2 YFSETQ. V lost 0 bases, J lost 10 bases, and 8 bases stayed unmatched. CDR3 size: 16 residues. The CDR3 region is CASSLAGQGSYSPLHF. CDR3 coding DNA: TGCGCCAGCAGCTTGGCGGGACAGGGCAGCTACTCACCCCTCCACTTT.

J is TRBJ2-5 and V is TRBV5-6, with 9 bases identical to TRBD2. The CDR3 is 16 amino acids. V was clipped by 6 bases and J by 5 bases; unmatched bases: 14. Germline V gene sequence: CDR1 SGHDT, CDR2 YYEEEE. CDR3 region: CASNVRGSGGGETQYF. In DNA form, the CDR3 reads TGTGCCAGCAATGTTCGAGGTAGCGGGGGAGGGGAGACCCAGTACTTC.

The chain couples TRBV9 to TRBJ2-3, with D perhaps TRBD2 (5 bases). V gave up 4 bases and J gave up 3 bases, with 15 bases separating them. Per the germline V gene, CDR1 is SGDLS and CDR2 is YYNGEE. This CDR3 comprises 15 residues. For the CDR3, the DNA is TGTGCCAGCAGCCTCGGGATTCTAGGAACAGATACGCAGTATTTT. It specifies CASSLGILGTDTQYF.

The chain carries TRBV29-1 and TRBJ2-3; 7 positions match TRBD2. The CDR3 contains 14 residues. V lost 3 bases to trimming and J lost 8 bases; unmatched junction nucleotides: 11. CDR1 is SQVTM, CDR2 ANQGSEA, per germline. CDR3 sequence: CSVEKGASGGTQYF. Here the CDR3 DNA reads TGCAGCGTTGAGAAGGGAGCTAGCGGCGGTACGCAGTATTTT.

This CDR3 reads CASSITTRGQPQHF. The CDR3 DNA reads TGTGCCAGTAGTATAACCACACGAGGACAGCCCCAGCATTTT. This chain joins TRBV19 and TRBJ1-5; no clear D. CDR3 length: 14 amino acids. Germline V lookup: CDR1 LNHDA, CDR2 SQIVND (reference sequence). V lost 2 bases, J lost 7 bases, and 12 bases lay in between.

This chain uses TRBV25-1 with TRBJ1-1; D not certain. Looked up from germline, CDR1 is MGHDK and CDR2 is SYGVNS. The germline V and J ends were trimmed by 2 bases and 0 bases, with 7 bases remaining between them. CDR3 size: 14 residues. DNA of the CDR3: TGTGCCAGCAGTGAAGGCGGAATGAACACTGAAGCTTTCTTT. Its translation: CASSEGGMNTEAFF. The full variable domain, its missing parts supplied by reference TRBV25-1 and TRBJ1-1, is EADIYQTPRYLVIGTGKKITLECSQTMGHDKMYWYQQDPGMELHLIHYSYGVNSTEKGDLSSESTVSRIRTEHFPLTLESARPSHTSQYLCASSEGGMNTEAFFGQGTRLTVV.

The chain has TRBV5-1 and TRBJ2-7; D ambiguous. Trimming stripped 0 bases from V and 5 bases from J, with 15 bases between. CDR1 and CDR2 (germline): SGHRS, YFSETQ. The CDR3 has 15 amino acids. This CDR3 reads CASSLGTELFDEQYF. CDR3 coding DNA: TGCGCCAGCAGCTTGGGGACGGAGCTTTTCGACGAGCAGTACTTC.

The chain employs TRBV9 and TRBJ2-1, with 10 bases lining up with TRBD1. The V gene end was trimmed by 0 bases and the J gene end by 6 bases; junction bases not matched to a gene: 9. The germline gives CDR1 SGDLS, CDR2 YYNGEE. This CDR3 spans 17 amino acids. CDR3 amino acids: CASSVGGQGFVGNEQFF. As DNA, the CDR3 is TGTGCCAGCAGCGTAGGGGGACAGGGGTTCGTGGGCAATGAGCAGTTCTTC. The variable domain in full, completed from reference TRBV9 and TRBJ2-1, reads DSGVTQTPKHLITATGQRVTLRCSPRSGDLSVYWYQQSLDQGLQFLIQYYNGEERAKGNILERFSAQQFPDLHSELNLSSLELGDSALYFCASSVGGQGFVGNEQFFGPGTRLTVL.

The rearrangement joins TRBV25-1 to TRBJ1-2; maybe TRBD1 (5 bases). Deletions cut 4 bases from V and 5 bases from J, with 17 bases between. The CDR3 has 15 residues. CDR1 and CDR2 from the germline V gene are MGHDK and SYGVNS. CDR3 sequence: CASSGSGADGYGYTF. CDR3 nucleotides: TGTGCCAGCAGTGGATCTGGGGCCGATGGATATGGCTACACCTTC.

This clone was seen more than once but under ten times. This rearrangement joins TRBV6-6 to TRBJ1-5; D is undetermined. Deletions cut 7 bases from V and 3 bases from J, with 10 bases between. Germline CDR1 reads MNHNY; CDR2 reads SVGAGI (reference sequence). CDR3 size: 13 residues. CDR3 in DNA: TGTGCCAGCATTAACACTAACAATCAGCCCCAGCATTTT. Residues: CASINTNNQPQHF.

V usage is TRBV7-3 and J usage is TRBJ1-1; TRBD1 matches at 9 bases. The CDR3 sequence is 14 residues long. Losses at the gene ends were 6 bases for V and 4 bases for J; bases not matched to a gene: 6. Germline V gene data show CDR1 as SGHTA and CDR2 as FQGTGA. CDR3: CASRRTGASTEAFF. DNA of the CDR3: TGTGCCAGCAGGCGGACAGGGGCGAGCACTGAAGCTTTCTTT.

V and J are TRBV7-8 and TRBJ1-6; D perhaps matches TRBD1 (5 bases). CDR3 length equals 13 residues. V was clipped by 5 bases and J by 6 bases, with 8 bases between them. Germline values: CDR1 SGHVS, CDR2 FQNEAQ. CDR3 nucleotide sequence: TGTGCCAGCAGCGCGGGACGTAATTCACCCCTCCACTTT. This translates into CASSAGRNSPLHF. The variable domain in full, with the rest retrieved from reference TRBV7-8 and TRBJ1-6, is GAGVSQSPRYKVAKRGQDVALRCDPISGHVSLFWYQQALGQGPEFLTYFQNEAQLDKSGLPSDRFFAERPEGSVSTLKIQRTQQEDSAVYLCASSAGRNSPLHFGNGTRLTVT.

J is TRBJ2-3 and V is TRBV12-2; TRBD2, as called in the table, went unchecked against the DNA. TRBV12-2 is flagged as a pseudogene. CDR3 size: 20 residues. The CDR3, as DNA: TGTGCAAGTCGTGAGAAGGATACTAGCGGGGGGGCCTTTAGCACAGATACGCAGTATTTT. This gives the protein CASREKDTSGGAFSTDTQYF.

The chain uses TRBV5-6 and TRBJ2-3, with 7 bases matching TRBD1. CDR1 is SGHDT, CDR2 YYEEEE, per germline. The CDR3 sequence is 15 residues long. V was clipped by 0 bases and J by 2 bases; unmatched bases: 3. CDR3 protein: CASSLATGITDTQYF. The CDR3 nucleotides read TGTGCCAGCAGCTTGGCGACAGGGATCACAGATACGCAGTATTTT.

To note about this clone: The junction shows a germline mismatch at one end, possibly a read error. The CDR3, as DNA: TGTGCCAGCAGCGAAGGTCGGGTCCGGGGGACTGAAGCTTTCTTT. It yields the protein CASSEGRVRGTEAFF. J is TRBJ1-1 and V is TRBV6-1; D might be TRBD1 (5 bases). Germline CDR1 is MNHNS and CDR2 is SASEGT. CDR3 length: 15 amino acids.

V gene TRBV9 combines with J gene TRBJ2-7; D gene ambiguous. The germline CDR1 and CDR2 sequences are SGDLS and YYNGEE. The germline V and J ends were trimmed by 2 bases and 0 bases, with 12 bases remaining between them. The CDR3 length is 15 residues. The CDR3 DNA follows: TGTGCCAGCAGCGTTACGGCGTTGAGCTCCTACGAGCAGTACTTC. Translating it yields CASSVTALSSYEQYF.

This chain's CDR3 is CASTQRGGRYTQYF. The CDR3, as DNA: TGTGCCAGCACCCAGCGGGGGGGCCGATATACGCAGTATTTT. The rearrangement links TRBV2 to TRBJ2-3, with 10 bases lining up with TRBD2. The CDR3 length is 14 residues. The V gene's germline CDR1 is SNHLY and CDR2 FYNNEI. V dropped 7 bases and J dropped 7; count of bases not matched to a gene: 8.

In regard to this clone: Other DNA sequences in the same sample also yield this CDR3. The chain employs TRBV2 and TRBJ2-6, with TRBD1 matching 10 bases. Losses at the gene ends were 6 bases for V and 0 bases for J; bases not matched to a gene: 8. Germline V lookup: CDR1 SNHLY, CDR2 FYNNEI. This CDR3 comprises 18 residues. The CDR3 protein is CASSKGQGFYSGANVLTF. CDR3 in DNA: TGTGCCAGCAGCAAGGGACAGGGGTTTTACTCTGGGGCCAACGTCCTGACTTTC.